The present entry profiles one TCR beta chain with its context. The target antigen is unknown. The data originate from a study of shared clonotypes between healthy human individuals. Whole-study context: Each donor had three CD4 naive, three CD4 memory, two CD8 naive and one CD8 memory plate. General study results and limits: For sorted subsets, rarefaction showed incomplete sequencing despite large depth. Relative to memory subsets, naive subsets generally showed larger estimated richness.

The CDR3 is 14 residues long. Per the germline V gene, CDR1 is LNHNV and CDR2 is YYDKDF (reference sequence). V was clipped by 6 bases and J by 0 bases, with 12 bases between them. CD45RO negativity and positive selection for CCR7 defined naive CD8 cells, a population that excluded terminally differentiated effector memory CD45RA+ cells. Clones were sequenced by immunoSEQ multiplex PCR, and TCRdb holds only the in-frame ones, with some missing. Of approximately 650,000 clones listed, less than 97% are singletons. The sample taken for sequencing was naive CD8+ T cells sorted from blood. The chain employs TRBV15 and TRBJ2-7; D not resolved. The TCR was taken from a young woman in good health. CDR3 DNA sequence: TGTGCCACCAGTTACACGGAGAGCTCCTACGAGCAGTACTTC. Translation: CATSYTESSYEQYF.